Listed here are 17 T cell receptor beta chains from one sample, sequenced in a study of cytomegalovirus exposure and HLA in healthy donors. Both 60 Vbeta primers and 13 Jbeta primers went into the PCR. TCRdb's table, derived via immunoSEQ multiplex PCR, lists solely in-frame clones and lacks some. The sample table includes about 210,000 clones. The material sequenced was PBMCs. The receptor source for this set is a woman between 25 and 40 years old in good health and CMV-seropositive.

The chain combines TRBV27 with TRBJ2-7; 8 bases agree with TRBD1. CDR3 length equals 12 residues. Germline V lookup: CDR1 MNHEY, CDR2 SMNVEV (reference sequence). V trimming: 5 bases; J trimming: 9 bases; junction bases outside the gene matches: 6. The CDR3 DNA sequence: TGTGCCAGCAGTCCGGATACAGGGGGGCAGTACTTC. It encodes CASSPDTGGQYF.

The CDR3 region has the DNA TGTGCCAGCAGTGAGGGGAGACAGGGGGTTCAGCCCCAGCATTTT. The encoded protein is CASSEGRQGVQPQHF. This sequence joins TRBV2 and TRBJ1-5, with TRBD1 matching over 9 bases. CDR1 is SNHLY, CDR2 FYNNEI, per germline. The CDR3 is 15 amino acids. V lost 3 bases to trimming and J lost 6 bases; unmatched junction nucleotides: 6.

The chain recombines TRBV18 with TRBJ2-6, with D hard to call. The length of the CDR3 is 14 residues. Germline CDR1 is KGHSH and CDR2 is LQKENI. V lost 6 bases and J 0 bases, leaving 6 bases between the germline ends. The CDR3 nucleotides are TGTGCCAGCTCCCCGGGCTCTGGGGCCAACGTCCTGACTTTC. It translates to CASSPGSGANVLTF.

The genes are TRBV11-2 and TRBJ2-3; TRBD2 is a possible D gene (5 bases). Germline V gene lookup returns CDR1 SGHAT and CDR2 FQNNGV. V was trimmed by 5 bases and J by 9 bases, leaving 9 bases between them. This CDR3 is built from 11 residues. The CDR3 bases are TGTGCCAGCAGCCTCGGGAACACGCAGTATTTT. Protein: CASSLGNTQYF.

The chain uses TRBV5-1 and TRBJ2-1; the D gene is possibly TRBD2 (7 bases). Germline CDR1 and CDR2: SGHRS and YFSETQ. The CDR3 is 15 residues long. The V and J ends lost 2 bases and 6 bases respectively, with 15 bases between them. Written as DNA, the CDR3 is TGCGCCAGCAGCTTTTACCGGGGGGCCGGCAATGAGCAGTTCTTC. Translated: CASSFYRGAGNEQFF.

The chain recombines TRBV2 with TRBJ2-1; 9 positions agree with TRBD1. The CDR3 totals 14 residues. V lost 6 bases, J lost 7 bases, and 7 bases stayed unmatched. CDR1 and CDR2 (germline): SNHLY, FYNNEI. The CDR3 is CASRAGTGWNEQFF. The CDR3 DNA reads as TGTGCCAGCAGAGCCGGGACAGGGTGGAATGAGCAGTTCTTC.

The chain combines TRBV19 with TRBJ1-2; 8 bases fit TRBD1. The germline CDR1 and CDR2 sequences are LNHDA and SQIVND (reference sequence). This CDR3 spans 14 amino acids. The J segment lost 4 bases and the V segment lost 7 bases, leaving 8 bases of the junction unmatched. As DNA, the CDR3 is TGTGCCAGTATCAACGGACAGGGAAGCTATGGCTACACCTTC. Translated, it gives CASINGQGSYGYTF.

The J gene is TRBJ1-5, the V gene TRBV5-3, with D hard to call. TRBV5-3 is sorted into the ORF group, with uncertain function. The V end lost 3 bases, the J end lost 6 bases, and 22 bases lay between the germline ends. The CDR3 is 17 amino acids. The CDR3 region has the DNA TGTGCCAGAAGCTCCCCACGCAAGGTTATCGGGAGTCAGCCCCAGCATTTT. Translated, it gives CARSSPRKVIGSQPQHF.

The DNA for the CDR3 is TGTGCCACGGGACTCATAAACACCGGGGAGCTGTTTTTT. It yields the protein CATGLINTGELFF. V and J are TRBV10-3 and TRBJ2-2, with D possibly TRBD2 on 6 matching bases. The ends were cut back, 10 bases at V and 2 bases at J, with 11 bases in the middle. Germline-derived CDR1 and CDR2 are ENHRY and SYGVKD. The CDR3 has 13 amino acids.

This chain uses TRBV6-5 with TRBJ1-2; 8 nucleotides agree with TRBD1. The CDR3 extends over 11 amino acids. J lost 7 bases, V lost 5 bases, and 0 bases had no gene match. CDR1 MNHEY and CDR2 SVGAGI come from the germline V gene. This chain's CDR3 is CASSDRGGYTF. The CDR3 nucleotides read TGTGCCAGCAGTGACAGGGGTGGCTACACCTTC.

The chain is built from TRBV29-1 and TRBJ1-1; 10 nucleotides agree with TRBD1. With 6 bases clipped from V and 11 bases from J, the junction kept 15 bases outside the gene matches. The CDR3 is 14 residues long. Germline assignment: CDR1 SQVTM and CDR2 ANQGSEA. The CDR3 here is CSVRDRGQRGVAFF. The CDR3 DNA reads as TGCAGCGTCCGGGACAGGGGCCAAAGGGGGGTGGCTTTCTTT.

This chain links TRBV27 with TRBJ1-1; TRBD1 matches at 9 bases. The CDR3 extends over 15 amino acids. Looked up from germline, CDR1 is MNHEY and CDR2 is SMNVEV (reference sequence). V was clipped by 8 bases and J by 5 bases; unmatched bases: 12. CDR3 region: CASGGGYRGRTEAFF. Here the CDR3 DNA reads TGTGCCAGCGGGGGGGGATACAGGGGGCGGACTGAAGCTTTCTTT.

The chain has TRBV25-1 and TRBJ1-2; no firm D call. The V end was cut by 1 base, the J end by 6 bases, with 21 bases between. CDR3 size: 17 residues. CDR1 is MGHDK and CDR2 is SYGVNS in the germline V gene. In nucleotides, the CDR3 is TGTGCCAGCAGTGAATCCCCCGGAAGGTCGGGTGTCGATGGCTACACCTTC. Amino acid sequence: CASSESPGRSGVDGYTF.

Of note for this clone: The junction departs from germline at one end; a sequencing error may be responsible. V usage is TRBV5-1 and J usage is TRBJ1-1; TRBD1 aligns across 8 bases. This CDR3 spans 19 amino acids. Germline CDR1 reads SGHRS; CDR2 reads YFSETQ. CDR3: CASSQVDRPGGYGNTETFF. The DNA for the CDR3 is TGCGCCAGCAGCCAGGTGGATAGGCCAGGGGGCTATGGGAACACTGAAACTTTCTTT.

This sequence joins TRBV25-1 and TRBJ2-2; D is uncertain. The CDR3 loop spans 14 amino acids. Germline V CDR1 and CDR2: MGHDK, SYGVNS. The V end was cut by 4 bases, the J end by 0 bases, with 6 bases between. CDR3 protein: CASSATSNTGELFF. DNA for the CDR3: TGTGCCAGCAGTGCGACTTCGAACACCGGGGAGCTGTTTTTT. The entire variable domain, with the rest obtained from reference TRBV25-1 and TRBJ2-2, is as follows: EADIYQTPRYLVIGTGKKITLECSQTMGHDKMYWYQQDPGMELHLIHYSYGVNSTEKGDLSSESTVSRIRTEHFPLTLESARPSHTSQYLCASSATSNTGELFFGEGSRLTVL.

V is TRBV6-5 and J is TRBJ2-7, with D maybe TRBD2 (7 bases). From germline, CDR1 is MNHEY and CDR2 SVGAGI. The CDR3 length is 16 residues. Trimming stripped 0 bases from V and 3 bases from J, with 15 bases between. This CDR3 reads CASSYSTAGQYYEQYF. In DNA form, the CDR3 reads TGTGCCAGCAGTTACTCGACAGCGGGACAATACTACGAGCAGTACTTC.

CDR3 in DNA: TGTGCCAGCAGTTGGACAGGGCGAGGTACAGATGGCTACACCTTC. This gives the protein CASSWTGRGTDGYTF. The genes are TRBV27 and TRBJ1-2; 8 bases are a match to TRBD1. The CDR3 extends over 15 amino acids. The germline CDR1 and CDR2 sequences are MNHEY and SMNVEV (reference sequence). The V segment lost 4 bases and the J segment 6 bases; nucleotides outside the gene matches: 10.